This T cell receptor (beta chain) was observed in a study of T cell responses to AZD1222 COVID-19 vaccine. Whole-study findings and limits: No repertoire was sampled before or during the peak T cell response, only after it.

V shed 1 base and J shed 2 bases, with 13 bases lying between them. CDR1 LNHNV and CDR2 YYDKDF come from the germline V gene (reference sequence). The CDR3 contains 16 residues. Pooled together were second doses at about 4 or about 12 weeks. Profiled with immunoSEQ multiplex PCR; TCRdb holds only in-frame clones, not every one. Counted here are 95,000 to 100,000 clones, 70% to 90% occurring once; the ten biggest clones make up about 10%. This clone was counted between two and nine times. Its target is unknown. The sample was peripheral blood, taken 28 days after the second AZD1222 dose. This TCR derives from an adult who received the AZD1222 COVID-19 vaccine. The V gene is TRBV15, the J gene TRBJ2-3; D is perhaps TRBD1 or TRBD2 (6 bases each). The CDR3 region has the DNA TGTGCCACCAGCAGAGTTCGGGGGCTAGTCACAGATACGCAGTATTTT. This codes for CATSRVRGLVTDTQYF.